The following is a T cell receptor (beta chain) sequence with its context. The data originate from a study of control samples from healthy donors and cancer patients. Sequenced by immunoSEQ multiplex PCR; TCRdb stores in-frame clones only, minus some. Here the sample spans 150,000 to 200,000 clones, around nine tenths being singletons. The CDR3 runs 13 residues. In germline, CDR1 is MNHEY, CDR2 SVGAGI. The ends were cut back, 4 bases at V and 1 base at J, with 7 bases in the middle. The sequence derives from a woman aged 25-40 years in good health. Input material: blood. The chain couples TRBV6-5 to TRBJ1-1; D call uncertain. The CDR3 region is CASSSTWNTEAFF. In nucleotides, the CDR3 is TGTGCCAGCAGTTCCACATGGAACACTGAAGCTTTCTTT.